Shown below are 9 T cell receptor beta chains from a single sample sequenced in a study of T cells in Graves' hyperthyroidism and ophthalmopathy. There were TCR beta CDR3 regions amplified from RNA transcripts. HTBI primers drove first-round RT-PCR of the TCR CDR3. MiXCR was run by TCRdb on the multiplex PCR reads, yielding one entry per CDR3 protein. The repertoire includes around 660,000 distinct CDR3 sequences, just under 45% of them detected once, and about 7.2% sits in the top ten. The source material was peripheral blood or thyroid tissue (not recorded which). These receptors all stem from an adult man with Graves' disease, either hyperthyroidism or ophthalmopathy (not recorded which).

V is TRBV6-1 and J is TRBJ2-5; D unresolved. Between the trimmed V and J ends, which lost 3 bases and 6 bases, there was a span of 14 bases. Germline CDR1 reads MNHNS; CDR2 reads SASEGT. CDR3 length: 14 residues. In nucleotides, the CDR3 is TGTGCCAGCAGTGACTCGGGTGTAGGAAAGACCCAGTACTTC. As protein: CASSDSGVGKTQYF.

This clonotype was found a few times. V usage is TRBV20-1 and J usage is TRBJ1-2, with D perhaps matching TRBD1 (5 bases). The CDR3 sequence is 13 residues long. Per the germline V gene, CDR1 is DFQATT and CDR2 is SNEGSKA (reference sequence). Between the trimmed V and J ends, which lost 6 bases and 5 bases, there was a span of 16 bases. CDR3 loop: CSAGPREGYGYTF. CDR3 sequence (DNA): TGCAGTGCAGGCCCCAGGGAAGGGTATGGCTACACCTTC.

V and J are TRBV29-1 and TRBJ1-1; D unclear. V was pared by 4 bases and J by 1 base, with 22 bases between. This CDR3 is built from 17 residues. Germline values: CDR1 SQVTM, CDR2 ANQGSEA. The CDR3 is CSVVERTAYGWNTEAFF. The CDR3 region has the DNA TGCAGCGTTGTGGAAAGGACTGCCTATGGCTGGAACACTGAAGCTTTCTTT.

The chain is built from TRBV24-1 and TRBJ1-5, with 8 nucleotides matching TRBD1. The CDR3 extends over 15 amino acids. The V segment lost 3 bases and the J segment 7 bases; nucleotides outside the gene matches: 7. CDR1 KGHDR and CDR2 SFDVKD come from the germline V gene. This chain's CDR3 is CATSDSQGARQPQHF. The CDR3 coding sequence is TGTGCCACCAGTGATAGTCAGGGGGCGAGGCAGCCCCAGCATTTT.

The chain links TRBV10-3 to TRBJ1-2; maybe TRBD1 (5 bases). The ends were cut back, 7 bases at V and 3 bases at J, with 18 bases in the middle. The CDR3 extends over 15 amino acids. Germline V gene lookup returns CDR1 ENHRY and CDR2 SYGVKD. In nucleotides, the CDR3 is TGTGCCATCACCAACCGGTTCGGGACGGACTATGGCTACACCTTC. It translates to CAITNRFGTDYGYTF.

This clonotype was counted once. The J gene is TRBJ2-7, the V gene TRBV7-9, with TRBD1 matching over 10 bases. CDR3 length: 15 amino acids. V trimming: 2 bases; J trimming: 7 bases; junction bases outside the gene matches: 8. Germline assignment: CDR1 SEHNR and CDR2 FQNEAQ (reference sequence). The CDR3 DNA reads TGTGCCAGCAGCTTATGGACAGGGGGATCAAGTGAGCAGTACTTC. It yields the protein CASSLWTGGSSEQYF.

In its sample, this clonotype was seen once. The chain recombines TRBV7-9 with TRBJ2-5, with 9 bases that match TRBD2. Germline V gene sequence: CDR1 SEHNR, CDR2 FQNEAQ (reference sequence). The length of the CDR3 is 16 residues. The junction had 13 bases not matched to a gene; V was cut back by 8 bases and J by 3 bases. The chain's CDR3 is CASPPASGLAEETQYF. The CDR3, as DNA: TGTGCCAGCCCCCCCGCCTCGGGACTAGCAGAAGAGACCCAGTACTTC.

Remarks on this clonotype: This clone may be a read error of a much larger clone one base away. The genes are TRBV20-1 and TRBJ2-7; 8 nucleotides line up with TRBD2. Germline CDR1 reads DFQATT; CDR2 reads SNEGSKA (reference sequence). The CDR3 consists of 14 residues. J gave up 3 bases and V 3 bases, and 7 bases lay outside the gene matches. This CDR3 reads CSASAGGPFYEQYF. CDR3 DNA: TGCAGTGCTAGTGCGGGAGGACCATTCTACGAGCAGTACTTC.

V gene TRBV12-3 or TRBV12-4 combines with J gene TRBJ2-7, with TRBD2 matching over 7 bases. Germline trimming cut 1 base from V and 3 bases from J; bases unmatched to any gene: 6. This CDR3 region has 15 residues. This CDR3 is CASSLERDPVYEQYF. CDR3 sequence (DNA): TGTGCCAGCAGTTTAGAGCGGGACCCTGTCTACGAGCAGTACTTC.